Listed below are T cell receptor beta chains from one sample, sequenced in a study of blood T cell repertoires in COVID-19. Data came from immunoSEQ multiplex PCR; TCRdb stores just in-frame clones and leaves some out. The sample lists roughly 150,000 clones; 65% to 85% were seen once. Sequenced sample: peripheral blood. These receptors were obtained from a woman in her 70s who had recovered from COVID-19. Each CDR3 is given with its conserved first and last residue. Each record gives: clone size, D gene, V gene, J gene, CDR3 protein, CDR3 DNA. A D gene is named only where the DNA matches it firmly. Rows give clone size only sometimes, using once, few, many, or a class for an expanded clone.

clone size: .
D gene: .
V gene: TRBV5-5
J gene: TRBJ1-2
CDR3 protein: CASSPAGTNYGYTF
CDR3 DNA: TGTGCCAGCAGCCCGGCCGGGACAAACTATGGCTACACCTTC

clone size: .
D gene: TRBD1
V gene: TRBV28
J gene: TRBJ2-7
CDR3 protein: CASRPGQGEQYF
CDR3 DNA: TGTGCCAGCAGACCCGGACAGGGCGAGCAGTACTTC

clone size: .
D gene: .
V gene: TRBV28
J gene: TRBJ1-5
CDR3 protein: CASSWQGPGQPQHF
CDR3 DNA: TGTGCCAGCAGTTGGCAGGGCCCAGGTCAGCCCCAGCATTTT

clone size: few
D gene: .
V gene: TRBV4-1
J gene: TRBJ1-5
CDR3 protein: CASSQQGQSNQPQHF
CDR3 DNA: TGCGCCAGCAGCCAACAGGGTCAAAGCAATCAGCCCCAGCATTTT

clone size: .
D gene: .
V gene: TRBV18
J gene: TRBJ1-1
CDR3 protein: CASSPRPGGSEAFF
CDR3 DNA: TGTGCCAGCTCACCACGCCCCGGGGGGTCTGAAGCTTTCTTT

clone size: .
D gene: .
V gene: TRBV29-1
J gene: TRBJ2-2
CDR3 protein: CSAGGATGELFF
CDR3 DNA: TGCAGCGCCGGCGGAGCGACCGGGGAGCTGTTTTTT

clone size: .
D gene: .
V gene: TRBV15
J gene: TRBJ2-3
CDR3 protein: CATSRESGDTQYF
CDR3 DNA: TGTGCCACCAGCAGAGAGTCGGGGGATACGCAGTATTTT

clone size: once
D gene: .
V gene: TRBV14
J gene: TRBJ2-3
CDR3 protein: CASSQWGRGTDTQYF
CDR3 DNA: TGTGCCAGCAGCCAATGGGGCAGGGGCACAGATACGCAGTATTTT

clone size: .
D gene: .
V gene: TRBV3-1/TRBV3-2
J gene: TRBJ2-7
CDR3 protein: CASSRGSEQYF
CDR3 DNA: TGTGCCAGCAGCCGGGGCAGCGAGCAGTACTTC

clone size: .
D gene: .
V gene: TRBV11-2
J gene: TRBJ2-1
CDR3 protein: CASSLGRASYNEQFF
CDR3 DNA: TGTGCCAGCAGCTTAGGGCGGGCGTCCTACAATGAGCAGTTCTTC

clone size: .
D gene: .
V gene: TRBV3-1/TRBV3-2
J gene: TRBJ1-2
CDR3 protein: CASTRRQASNYGYTF
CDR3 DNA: TGTGCCAGCACCAGAAGACAGGCGAGTAACTATGGCTACACCTTC

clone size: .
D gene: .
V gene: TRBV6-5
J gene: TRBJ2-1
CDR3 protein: CASRRPAGEQFF
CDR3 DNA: TGTGCCAGCAGACGGCCGGCAGGGGAGCAGTTCTTC

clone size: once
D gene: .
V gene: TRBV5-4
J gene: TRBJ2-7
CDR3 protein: CASSTGDRTYEQYF
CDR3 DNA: TGTGCCAGCAGCACCGGAGACAGAACCTACGAGCAGTACTTC

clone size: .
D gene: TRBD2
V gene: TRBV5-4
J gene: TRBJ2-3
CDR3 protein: CASSLEREAGDTQYF
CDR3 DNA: TGTGCCAGCAGCTTAGAGCGGGAGGCAGGGGATACGCAGTATTTT

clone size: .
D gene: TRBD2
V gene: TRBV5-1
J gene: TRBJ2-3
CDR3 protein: CASSPGLADTDTQYF
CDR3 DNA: TGCGCCAGCAGCCCCGGGCTAGCGGACACAGATACGCAGTATTTT

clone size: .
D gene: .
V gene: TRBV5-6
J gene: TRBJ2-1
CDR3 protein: CASNLVWGDNEQFF
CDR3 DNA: TGTGCCAGCAACCTCGTATGGGGGGACAATGAGCAGTTCTTC

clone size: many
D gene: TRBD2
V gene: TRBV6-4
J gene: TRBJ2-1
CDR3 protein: CASSAAGGSNEQFF
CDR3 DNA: TGTGCCAGCAGCGCCGCGGGGGGAAGCAATGAGCAGTTCTTC

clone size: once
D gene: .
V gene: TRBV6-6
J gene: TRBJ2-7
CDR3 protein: CASSYGSTYEQYF
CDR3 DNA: TGTGCCAGCAGTTACGGGAGCACCTACGAGCAGTACTTC

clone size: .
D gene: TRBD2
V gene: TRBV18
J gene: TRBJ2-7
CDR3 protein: CASSSTSVNYEQYF
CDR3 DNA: TGTGCCAGCTCATCAACTAGCGTCAACTACGAGCAGTACTTC

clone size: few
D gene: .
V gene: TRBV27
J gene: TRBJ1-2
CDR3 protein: CASPAASGYTF
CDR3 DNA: TGTGCCAGCCCCGCCGCGTCTGGCTACACCTTC

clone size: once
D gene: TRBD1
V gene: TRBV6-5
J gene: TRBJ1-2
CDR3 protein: CASRLTGDYGYTF
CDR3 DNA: TGTGCCAGCAGGTTAACAGGGGATTATGGCTACACCTTC

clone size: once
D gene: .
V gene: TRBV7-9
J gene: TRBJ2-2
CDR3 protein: CASSPDYAGELFF
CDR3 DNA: TGTGCCAGCAGCCCCGACTACGCCGGGGAGCTGTTTTTT

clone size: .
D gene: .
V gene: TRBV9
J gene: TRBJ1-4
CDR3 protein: CASSSRTRNNEKLFF
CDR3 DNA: TGTGCCAGCAGCAGCCGGACAAGAAATAATGAAAAACTGTTTTTT

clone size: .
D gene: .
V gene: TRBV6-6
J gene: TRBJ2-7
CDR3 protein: CASRPDGEGQYF
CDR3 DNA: TGTGCCAGCAGACCAGACGGAGAAGGGCAGTACTTC

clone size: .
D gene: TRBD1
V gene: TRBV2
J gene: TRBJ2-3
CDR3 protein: CASSWQGGTDTQYF
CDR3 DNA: TGTGCCAGCAGTTGGCAGGGGGGCACAGATACGCAGTATTTT

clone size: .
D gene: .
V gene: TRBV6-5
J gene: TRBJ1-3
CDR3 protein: CASSPPGGDNTIYF
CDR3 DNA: TGTGCCAGCAGTCCCCCGGGGGGGGACAACACCATATATTTT

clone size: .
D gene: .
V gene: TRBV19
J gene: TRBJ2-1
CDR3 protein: CASSTLGGSNNEQFF
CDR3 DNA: TGTGCCAGTAGTACACTGGGGGGAAGCAACAATGAGCAGTTCTTC

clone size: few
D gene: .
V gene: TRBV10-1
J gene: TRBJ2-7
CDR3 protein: CASSAQAPGGSHEQYF
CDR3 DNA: TGCGCCAGCAGTGCCCAGGCGCCTGGGGGCTCCCACGAGCAGTACTTC

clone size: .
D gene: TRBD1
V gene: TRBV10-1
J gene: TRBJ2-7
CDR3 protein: CASGQGDQTYEQYF
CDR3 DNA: TGCGCCAGCGGACAGGGGGATCAAACCTACGAGCAGTACTTC

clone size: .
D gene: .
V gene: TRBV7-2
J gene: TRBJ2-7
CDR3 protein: CASSLAGATSYEQYF
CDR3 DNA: TGTGCCAGCAGCTTAGCAGGAGCAACCTCCTACGAGCAGTACTTC

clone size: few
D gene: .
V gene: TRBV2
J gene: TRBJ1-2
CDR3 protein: CASSGGPSAYGYTF
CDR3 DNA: TGTGCCAGCAGTGGGGGGCCGAGTGCCTATGGCTACACCTTC

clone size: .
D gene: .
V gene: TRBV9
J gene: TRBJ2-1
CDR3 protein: CASSPRDYNEQFF
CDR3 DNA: TGTGCCAGCAGCCCCCGGGACTACAATGAGCAGTTCTTC

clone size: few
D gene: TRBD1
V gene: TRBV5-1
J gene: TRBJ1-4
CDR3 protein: CASSPIQGKDEKLFF
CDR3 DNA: TGCGCCAGCAGCCCAATACAGGGGAAGGATGAAAAACTGTTTTTT

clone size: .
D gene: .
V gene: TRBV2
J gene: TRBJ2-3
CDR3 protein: CASSEAGQVWGTQYF
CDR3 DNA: TGTGCCAGCAGTGAAGCGGGACAAGTGTGGGGGACGCAGTATTTT

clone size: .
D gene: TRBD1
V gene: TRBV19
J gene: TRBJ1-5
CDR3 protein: CASRNRGPSNQPQHF
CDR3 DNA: TGTGCCAGTAGGAACAGGGGGCCGAGCAATCAGCCCCAGCATTTT

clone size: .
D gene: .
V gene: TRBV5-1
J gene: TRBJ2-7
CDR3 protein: CASSAYRASYEQYF
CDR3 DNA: TGCGCCAGCAGCGCCTACAGGGCATCCTACGAGCAGTACTTC

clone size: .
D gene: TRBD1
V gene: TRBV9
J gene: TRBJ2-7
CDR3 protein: CASSRLGTAGEQYF
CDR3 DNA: TGTGCCAGCAGCCGCCTCGGGACAGCCGGCGAGCAGTACTTC

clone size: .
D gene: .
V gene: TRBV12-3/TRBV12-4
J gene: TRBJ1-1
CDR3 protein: CASSLEAGVGVFF
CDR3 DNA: TGTGCCAGCAGTTTGGAGGCAGGGGTAGGAGTTTTCTTT

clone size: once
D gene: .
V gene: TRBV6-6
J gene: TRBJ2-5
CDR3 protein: CASSYSRAETQYF
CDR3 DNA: TGTGCCAGCAGTTACTCGAGGGCGGAGACCCAGTACTTC

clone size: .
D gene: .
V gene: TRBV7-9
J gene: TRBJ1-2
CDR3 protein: CASSFEADYGYTF
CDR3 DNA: TGTGCCAGCAGCTTCGAGGCGGACTATGGCTACACCTTC

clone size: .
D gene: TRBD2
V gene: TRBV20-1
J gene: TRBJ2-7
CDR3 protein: CSASSSGNYEQYF
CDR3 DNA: TGCAGTGCTAGTTCTAGCGGGAACTACGAGCAGTACTTC

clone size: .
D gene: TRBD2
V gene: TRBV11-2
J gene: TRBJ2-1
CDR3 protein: CASSSRLAGAYNEQFF
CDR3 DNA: TGTGCCAGCAGCTCCCGGCTGGCGGGAGCCTACAATGAGCAGTTCTTC

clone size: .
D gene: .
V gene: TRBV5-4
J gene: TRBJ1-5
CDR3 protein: CASSAQGSNQPQHF
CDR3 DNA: TGTGCCAGCAGCGCCCAGGGTAGCAATCAGCCCCAGCATTTT

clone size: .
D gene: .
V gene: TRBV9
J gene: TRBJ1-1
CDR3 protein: CASREDSAIRRPEAFF
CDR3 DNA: TGTGCCAGCAGAGAAGACAGCGCGATACGACGACCTGAAGCTTTCTTT

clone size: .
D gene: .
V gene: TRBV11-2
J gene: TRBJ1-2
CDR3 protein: CASSLGSAGVHGYTF
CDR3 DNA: TGTGCCAGCAGCTTAGGGAGCGCGGGGGTTCATGGCTACACCTTC

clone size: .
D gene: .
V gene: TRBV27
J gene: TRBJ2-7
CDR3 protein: CASSLAGANYEQYF
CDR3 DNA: TGTGCCAGCAGTTTAGCAGGGGCGAACTACGAGCAGTACTTC

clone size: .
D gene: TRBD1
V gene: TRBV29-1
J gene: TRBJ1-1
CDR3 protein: CSVALGTAEAFF
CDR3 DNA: TGCAGCGTTGCACTGGGGACAGCTGAGGCTTTCTTT

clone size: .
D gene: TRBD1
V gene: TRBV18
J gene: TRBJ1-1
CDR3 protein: CASSWTGRDTEAFF
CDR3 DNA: TGTGCCAGCTCCTGGACAGGGAGGGACACTGAAGCTTTCTTT

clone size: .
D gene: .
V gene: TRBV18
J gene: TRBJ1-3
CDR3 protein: CASSLAEQGSGNTIYF
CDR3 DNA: TGTGCCAGCTCACTCGCTGAACAGGGATCTGGAAACACCATATATTTT

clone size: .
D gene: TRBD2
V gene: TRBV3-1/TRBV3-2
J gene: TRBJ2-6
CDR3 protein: CASGTSGASGANVLTF
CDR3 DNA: TGTGCCAGCGGTACTAGCGGAGCCTCTGGGGCCAACGTCCTGACTTTC

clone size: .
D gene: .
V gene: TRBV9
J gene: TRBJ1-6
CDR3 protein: CASSVGQGGNSPLHF
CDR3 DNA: TGTGCCAGCAGCGTAGGGCAGGGCGGTAATTCACCCCTCCACTTT

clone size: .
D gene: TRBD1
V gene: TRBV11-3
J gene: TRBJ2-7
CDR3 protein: CASSLEGGQGYEQYF
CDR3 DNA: TGTGCCAGCAGCTTAGAGGGGGGACAGGGTTACGAGCAGTACTTC

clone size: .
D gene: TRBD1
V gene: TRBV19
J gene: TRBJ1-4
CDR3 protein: CASSAGTEINEKLFF
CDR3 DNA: TGTGCCAGTAGTGCAGGGACAGAAATTAATGAAAAACTGTTTTTT

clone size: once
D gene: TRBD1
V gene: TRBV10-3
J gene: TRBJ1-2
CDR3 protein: CAISQDRGLDYGYTF
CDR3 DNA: TGTGCCATCAGTCAGGACAGGGGGCTGGACTATGGCTACACCTTC

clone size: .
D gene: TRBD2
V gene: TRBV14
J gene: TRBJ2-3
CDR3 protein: CASSPPRLARTDTQYF
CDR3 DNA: TGTGCCAGCAGCCCCCCTCGACTAGCCCGCACAGATACGCAGTATTTT

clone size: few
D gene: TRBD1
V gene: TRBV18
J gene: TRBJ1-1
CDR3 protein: CASSGQGAGEAFF
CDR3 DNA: TGTGCCAGCTCGGGGCAGGGGGCCGGTGAAGCTTTCTTT

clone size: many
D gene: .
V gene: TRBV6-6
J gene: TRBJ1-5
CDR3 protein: CASSYSVPYNQPQHF
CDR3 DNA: TGTGCCAGCAGTTACTCAGTACCCTACAATCAGCCCCAGCATTTT

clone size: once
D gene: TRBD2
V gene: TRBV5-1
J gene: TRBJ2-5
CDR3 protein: CASTTGSGGETQYF
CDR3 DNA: TGCGCCAGCACTACCGGTTCGGGGGGAGAGACCCAGTACTTC